These 26 T cell receptor beta chains originate from one sample sequenced in a study of T cells in Graves' hyperthyroidism and ophthalmopathy (dated by TCRdb to about 2019). Libraries were constructed by multiplex PCR. The listed sequencing device is Illumina HiSeq 2000. The TCR beta CDR3 regions were amplified from RNA transcripts. The first round of RT-PCR for the TCR CDR3 was performed with the HTBI primer set and the Qiagen OneStep RT-PCR kit. TCRdb's own reprocessing of the public reads used fastp at Q25 and MiXCR and kept productive beta chains. Here each entry gathers all rows of one CDR3 protein and keeps the most common genes and DNA. This sample is represented by 450,000 to 650,000 distinct CDR3 sequences; approximately 15% of them were singletons. The ten largest clones add up to around 7% of the sample. The sample taken for sequencing was blood. These receptors came from a woman between 18 and 29 years old with Graves' ophthalmopathy.

The chain carries TRBV6-2 or TRBV6-3 and TRBJ2-3; no definite D call. The V and J ends lost 7 bases and 6 bases respectively, with 17 bases between them. The CDR3 has 14 amino acids. Germline V lookup: CDR1 MNHEY, CDR2 SVGEGT. In DNA, the CDR3 is TGTGCCAGCATCCTCTCCTCCCGAACGGATACGCAGTATTTT. As protein: CASILSSRTDTQYF.

This clonotype was seen only a few times. J is TRBJ2-5 and V is TRBV7-9; 10 positions match TRBD1. The length of the CDR3 is 15 residues. Germline CDR1 SEHNR, CDR2 FQNEAQ (reference sequence). V was clipped by 5 bases and J by 5 bases; unmatched bases: 8. Written as DNA, the CDR3 is TGTGCCAGCAGCCAATCGACAGGGGGCAGGGAGACCCAGTACTTC. Protein: CASSQSTGGRETQYF.

Many counts were recorded for this clonotype. This chain uses TRBV29-1 with TRBJ1-2, with D unclear. The CDR3 is made up of 10 amino acids. Germline V lookup: CDR1 SQVTM, CDR2 ANQGSEA. V was clipped by 1 base and J by 7 bases, with 4 bases between them. CDR3 region: CSVEAGGYTF. CDR3 DNA sequence: TGCAGCGTTGAAGCCGGTGGCTACACCTTC.

At least ten counts were recorded for this clonotype. CDR3 nucleotides: TGTGCCAGCAGCTCGAGCCTTCTGGGAAGGACCTACAATGAGCAGTTCTTC. Translating gives CASSSSLLGRTYNEQFF. The V call is TRBV5-6, the J call TRBJ2-1; D is ambiguous. The CDR3 runs 17 residues. V was cut by 3 bases and J by 2 bases, with 18 bases left in between. CDR1 and CDR2 from the germline V gene are SGHDT and YYEEEE. The entire variable domain, with the rest obtained from reference TRBV5-6 and TRBJ2-1, is as follows: DAGVTQSPTHLIKTRGQQVTLRCSPKSGHDTVSWYQQALGQGPQFIFQYYEEEERQRGNFPDRFSGHQFPNYSSELNVNALLLGDSALYLCASSSSLLGRTYNEQFFGPGTRLTVL.

This clonotype was seen a few times. This sequence joins TRBV15 and TRBJ2-7, with 11 positions matching TRBD1. CDR1 and CDR2 (germline): LNHNV, YYDKDF (reference sequence). The CDR3 has 15 residues. With 3 bases clipped from V and 6 bases from J, the junction kept 7 bases outside the gene matches. CDR3 bases: TGTGCCACCAGCAGGAGGACAGGGGGCTCCCCCGAGCAGTACTTC. It translates to CATSRRTGGSPEQYF. Full variable domain (rest looked up from reference TRBV15 and TRBJ2-7): DAMVIQNPRYQVTQFGKPVTLSCSQTLNHNVMYWYQQKSSQAPKLLFHYYDKDFNNEADTPDNFQSRRPNTSFCFLDIRSPGLGDTAMYLCATSRRTGGSPEQYFGPGTRLTVT.

This clonotype was counted between two and nine times. The V call is TRBV20-1, the J call TRBJ2-1; D is unresolved. CDR3 length: 11 amino acids. The germline V gene has CDR1 DFQATT and CDR2 SNEGSKA (reference sequence). The germline V and J ends were trimmed by 2 bases and 2 bases, with 1 base remaining between them. CDR3 in amino acids: CSARTYNEQFF. Written as DNA, the CDR3 is TGCAGTGCTAGAACCTACAATGAGCAGTTCTTC.

This clonotype turned up a few times. The chain joins TRBV5-1 to TRBJ2-2; the D gene is possibly TRBD1 (6 bases). Germline assignment: CDR1 SGHRS and CDR2 YFSETQ. The CDR3 is made up of 15 amino acids. V gave up 3 bases and J gave up 0 bases, with 9 bases separating them. CDR3 coding DNA: TGCGCCAGCAGCTCCGGACAGACGAACACCGGGGAGCTGTTTTTT. It is translated as CASSSGQTNTGELFF.

This clonotype was seen ten or more times. The rearrangement links TRBV3-1 to TRBJ1-3; the D is unclear. This CDR3 spans 12 amino acids. The V gene's germline CDR1 is LGHDT and CDR2 YNNKEL (reference sequence). The V end was cut by 4 bases, the J end by 8 bases, with 9 bases between. In DNA, the CDR3 is TGTGCCAGCAGCCCAACGATTGACACCATATATTTT. Translation: CASSPTIDTIYF.

Many counts were recorded for this clonotype. This sequence joins TRBV29-1 and TRBJ1-2, with no clear D. Germline CDR1 and CDR2: SQVTM and ANQGSEA. Trimming stripped 6 bases from V and 4 bases from J, with 21 bases between. The length of the CDR3 is 15 residues. The CDR3 loop is CSVGSRLPSFYGYTF. The CDR3 nucleotides are TGCAGCGTGGGGTCCCGACTGCCCTCTTTCTATGGCTACACCTTC.

Concerning this clonotype itself: Since a much larger clone is just one base distant, this may be a read error. The CDR3 end shows no conserved phenylalanine or tryptophan, and so a read error is likely. The rearrangement uses TRBV12-3 or TRBV12-4 and TRBJ2-1; TRBD2 aligns across 10 bases. This CDR3 has 17 residues. Losses at the gene ends were 3 bases for V and 0 bases for J; bases not matched to a gene: 5. The CDR3 region is CASSFPLAGSSYNEQFY. CDR3 DNA sequence: TGTGCCAGCAGTTTCCCACTAGCGGGAAGCTCCTACAATGAGCAGTTCTAC.

This rearrangement joins TRBV20-1 to TRBJ2-5; either TRBD1 or TRBD2 may fit D (5 bases each). The CDR3 loop spans 14 amino acids. CDR1 is DFQATT and CDR2 is SNEGSKA in the germline V gene (reference sequence). Trimming took 0 bases from V and 4 from J, leaving 12 bases between them. The CDR3 coding sequence is TGCAGTGCTAGAGATGGGGGTTGGGGAGAGACCCAGTACTTC. This sequence encodes CSARDGGWGETQYF.

In the case of this clonotype: No conserved phenylalanine or tryptophan is present at the end of the CDR3, so a read error is the likely explanation. The chain recombines TRBV24-1 with TRBJ1-1, with D perhaps TRBD1 (6 bases). V was pared by 7 bases and J by 5 bases, with 19 bases between. CDR1 and CDR2 from the germline V gene are KGHDR and SFDVKD. CDR3 length: 15 residues. DNA of the CDR3: TGTGCCACCAGCCCTTCCGCCAGGGGTCGGACTGAAGCTTTCTCT. Translating gives CATSPSARGRTEAFS.

This clonotype has at least ten counts. The chain joins TRBV20-1 to TRBJ2-5, with D hard to call. From germline, CDR1 is DFQATT and CDR2 SNEGSKA (reference sequence). Trimming removed 0 bases at V and 2 bases at J, with 13 bases between. This CDR3 has 15 residues. The CDR3 DNA follows: TGCAGTGCTAGAGATTCGGTCAGAGTACAAGAGACCCAGTACTTC. Protein: CSARDSVRVQETQYF.

This clonotype was counted between two and nine times. The CDR3 protein is CASSQDRSFSYNEQFF. CDR3 sequence (DNA): TGCGCCAGCAGCCAAGATCGATCATTCTCCTACAATGAGCAGTTCTTC. The chain recombines TRBV4-3 with TRBJ2-1; D gene unclear. Germline V lookup: CDR1 LGHNA, CDR2 YSLEER. CDR3 length equals 16 residues. V lost 0 bases to trimming and J lost 0 bases, with 9 bases between them.

This clonotype was seen repeatedly, ten times or more. The chain carries TRBV6-1 and TRBJ2-3, with a weak D call TRBD2 (5 bases). The CDR3 is 15 residues long. Trimming stripped 2 bases from V and 6 bases from J, with 15 bases between. Per germline, CDR1 MNHNS and CDR2 SASEGT. CDR3 nucleotide sequence: TGTGCCAGCAGTGAATCTATCGGGGAGACGGATACGCAGTATTTT. Translation gives CASSESIGETDTQYF.

This clonotype was seen ten or more times. The chain recombines TRBV2 with TRBJ1-5; D not certain. V was trimmed by 7 bases and J by 4 bases, leaving 23 bases between them. This CDR3 region has 17 residues. Germline V gene sequence: CDR1 SNHLY, CDR2 FYNNEI. CDR3 DNA sequence: TGTGCCAGCAAAAGCCCGCGCGAGGGAGTTGATAATCAGCCCCAGCATTTT. Translated, it gives CASKSPREGVDNQPQHF.

The rearrangement uses TRBV6-2 or TRBV6-3 and TRBJ2-7; 8 bases align to TRBD2. There are 15 residues in the CDR3. Germline lookup yields CDR1 MNHEY and CDR2 SVGEGT. Losses at the gene ends were 6 bases for V and 2 bases for J; bases not matched to a gene: 9. CDR3 bases: TGTGCCAGCAGAGCCGGACTAGCTGCAGCCTACGAGCAGTACTTC. Protein sequence: CASRAGLAAAYEQYF.

This clonotype appeared a few times. The genes are TRBV6-1 and TRBJ2-1, with 11 bases lining up with TRBD1. CDR3 size: 14 residues. Germline V gene data show CDR1 as MNHNS and CDR2 as SASEGT. After removal of 10 bases from V and 8 bases from J, the junction contained 10 bases not matched to a gene. The CDR3 loop is CATWRDRGFDEQFF. The CDR3 DNA sequence: TGTGCCACCTGGCGGGACAGGGGGTTTGATGAGCAGTTCTTC.

This clonotype was observed at least ten times. In DNA, the CDR3 is TGTGCCAGCAGCTCGGGTGGGACTAGCGAGAACACCGGGGAGCTGTTTTTT. Amino acid sequence: CASSSGGTSENTGELFF. The chain combines TRBV5-8 with TRBJ2-2; 10 positions match TRBD2. CDR3 size: 17 residues. With V trimmed by 3 bases and J by 1 base, 6 bases remained unmatched. Germline V lookup: CDR1 SGHTS, CDR2 YDEGEE.

This clonotype was counted only a few times. CDR3 in DNA: TGTGCCTGGAGTGGTCCTACGGGACAGGTACAAGAGACCCAGTACTTC. This sequence encodes CAWSGPTGQVQETQYF. The J gene is TRBJ2-5, the V gene TRBV30; 8 positions match TRBD1. Per germline, CDR1 GTSNPN and CDR2 SVGIG (reference sequence). The CDR3 has 16 residues. Losses at the gene ends were 1 base for V and 2 bases for J; bases not matched to a gene: 9.

In its sample, this clonotype was seen many times. The chain joins TRBV12-3 or TRBV12-4 to TRBJ1-2; D gene unclear. This CDR3 has 13 amino acids. V was clipped by 3 bases and J by 2 bases, with 7 bases between them. This chain's CDR3 is CASSLNGNYGYTF. The DNA for the CDR3 is TGTGCCAGCAGTTTGAACGGAAACTATGGCTACACCTTC.

There are many counts of this clonotype. The rearrangement joins TRBV27 to TRBJ1-1; D remains unclear. Between the trimmed V and J ends, which lost 6 bases and 7 bases, there was a span of 15 bases. This CDR3 is 13 amino acids long. The germline CDR1 and CDR2 sequences are MNHEY and SMNVEV (reference sequence). The CDR3 coding sequence is TGTGCCAGCAGCTCTCGGGGTAGGAGTGAAGCTTTCTTT. This codes for CASSSRGRSEAFF.

The genes are TRBV30 and TRBJ2-1, with 10 bases lining up with TRBD1. V gave up 5 bases and J gave up 9 bases; unmatched junction bases: 1. The CDR3 runs to 11 residues. Germline assignment: CDR1 GTSNPN and CDR2 SVGIG (reference sequence). CDR3 loop: CAWDRGLEQFF. The DNA for the CDR3 is TGTGCCTGGGACAGGGGGCTTGAGCAGTTCTTC.

This clonotype was counted only a few times. This rearrangement joins TRBV24-1 to TRBJ2-1; the match to TRBD2 covers 7 bases. CDR1 is KGHDR and CDR2 is SFDVKD in the germline V gene. V gave up 1 base and J gave up 0 bases; unmatched junction bases: 8. This CDR3 is built from 18 residues. CDR3 region: CATSDFLGGISSYNEQFF. CDR3 bases: TGTGCCACCAGTGATTTTTTGGGGGGGATAAGCTCCTACAATGAGCAGTTCTTC.

This clonotype was detected ten times or more. The chain joins TRBV7-8 to TRBJ1-1; D may be TRBD1 (5 bases). The CDR3 spans 15 residues. Germline CDR1 SGHVS, CDR2 FQNEAQ. Trimming took off 2 bases at V and 1 base at J, with 11 bases between the two ends. The CDR3 spells CASSLIRGGNTEAFF. DNA of the CDR3: TGTGCCAGCAGCTTAATCCGGGGGGGGAACACTGAAGCTTTCTTT. The complete variable domain, with remaining parts taken from reference TRBV7-8 and TRBJ1-1, reads GAGVSQSPRYKVAKRGQDVALRCDPISGHVSLFWYQQALGQGPEFLTYFQNEAQLDKSGLPSDRFFAERPEGSVSTLKIQRTQQEDSAVYLCASSLIRGGNTEAFFGQGTRLTVV.

This clonotype has a count of ten or more. The chain carries TRBV2 and TRBJ2-2; 12 bases are a match to TRBD2. Trimming cost V 4 bases and J 3 bases; bases outside gene matches: 0. From germline, CDR1 is SNHLY and CDR2 FYNNEI. There are 15 residues in the CDR3. CDR3 loop: CASSASGRDTGELFF. The CDR3, as DNA: TGTGCCAGCAGTGCTAGCGGGAGGGACACCGGGGAGCTGTTTTTT.